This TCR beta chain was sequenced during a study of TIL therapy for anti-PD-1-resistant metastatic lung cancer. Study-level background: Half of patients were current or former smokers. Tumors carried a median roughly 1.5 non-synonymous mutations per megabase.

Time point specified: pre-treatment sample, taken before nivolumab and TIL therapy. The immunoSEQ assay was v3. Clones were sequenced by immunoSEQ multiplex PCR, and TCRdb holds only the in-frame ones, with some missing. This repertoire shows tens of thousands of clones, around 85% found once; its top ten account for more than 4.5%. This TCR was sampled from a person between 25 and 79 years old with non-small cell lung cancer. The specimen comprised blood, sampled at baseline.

The CDR3 spells CASSQTTGGYEQFF. In DNA, the CDR3 is TGTGCCAGCAGCCAGACGACAGGGGGCTATGAGCAGTTCTTC. The gene calls are TRBV28 and TRBJ2-1; TRBD1 matches at 10 bases. Germline trimming cut 6 bases from V and 8 bases from J; bases unmatched to any gene: 7. The CDR3 totals 14 residues. Germline lookup yields CDR1 MDHEN and CDR2 SYDVKM.